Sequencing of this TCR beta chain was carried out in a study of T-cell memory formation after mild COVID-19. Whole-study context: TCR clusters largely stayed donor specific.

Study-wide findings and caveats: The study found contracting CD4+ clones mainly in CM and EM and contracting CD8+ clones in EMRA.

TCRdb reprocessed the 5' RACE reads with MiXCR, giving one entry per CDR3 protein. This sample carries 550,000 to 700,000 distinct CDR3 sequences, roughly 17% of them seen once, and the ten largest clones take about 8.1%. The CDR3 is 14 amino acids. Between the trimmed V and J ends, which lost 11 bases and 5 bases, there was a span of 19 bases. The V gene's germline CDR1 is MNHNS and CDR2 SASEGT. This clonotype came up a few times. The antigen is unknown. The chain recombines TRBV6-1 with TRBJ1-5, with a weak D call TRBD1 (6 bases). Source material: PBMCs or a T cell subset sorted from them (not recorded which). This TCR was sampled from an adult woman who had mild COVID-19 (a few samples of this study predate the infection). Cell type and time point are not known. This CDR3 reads CAGGVLDRDQPQHF. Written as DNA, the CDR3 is TGTGCCGGAGGGGTCCTGGACAGAGATCAGCCCCAGCATTTT.